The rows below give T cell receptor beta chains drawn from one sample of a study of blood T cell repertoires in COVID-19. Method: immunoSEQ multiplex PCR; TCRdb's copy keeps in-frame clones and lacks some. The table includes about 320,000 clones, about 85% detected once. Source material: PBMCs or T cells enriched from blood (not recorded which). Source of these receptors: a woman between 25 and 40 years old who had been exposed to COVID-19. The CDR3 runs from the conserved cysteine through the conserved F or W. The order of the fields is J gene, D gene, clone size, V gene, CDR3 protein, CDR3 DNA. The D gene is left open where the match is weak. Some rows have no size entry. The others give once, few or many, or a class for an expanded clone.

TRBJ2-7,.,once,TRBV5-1,CASSLAGGGGYEQYF,TGCGCCAGCAGCTTGGCGGGGGGCGGTGGTTACGAGCAGTACTTC
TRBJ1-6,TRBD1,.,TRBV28,CATVRDRGSPLHF,TGTGCCACCGTACGGGACAGGGGTTCACCCCTCCACTTT
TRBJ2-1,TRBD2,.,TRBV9,CASSVGSSGGYNEQFF,TGTGCCAGCAGCGTAGGGTCTAGCGGGGGATACAATGAGCAGTTCTTC
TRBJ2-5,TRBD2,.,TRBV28,CASSLGGVTQYF,TGTGCCAGCAGTTTGGGGGGGGTGACCCAGTACTTC
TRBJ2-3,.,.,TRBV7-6,CASSFPGTSTDTQYF,TGTGCCAGCAGCTTCCCAGGGACTAGCACAGATACGCAGTATTTT
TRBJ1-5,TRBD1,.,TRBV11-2,CASSSQGQSNQPQHF,TGTGCCAGCAGCTCCCAGGGACAGAGCAATCAGCCCCAGCATTTT
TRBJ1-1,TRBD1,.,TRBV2,CASNTDRGLEAFF,TGTGCCAGCAACACGGACAGGGGGCTCGAAGCTTTCTTT
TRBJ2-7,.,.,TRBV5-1,CASSRERDEQYF,TGCGCCAGCTCCCGGGAGAGGGACGAGCAGTACTTC
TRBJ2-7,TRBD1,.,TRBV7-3,CASSVDRAREQYF,TGTGCCAGCAGCGTAGACAGGGCAAGGGAGCAGTACTTC
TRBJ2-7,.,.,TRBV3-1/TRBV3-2,CASRDYNSGYEQYF,TGTGCCAGCAGGGACTATAATTCTGGCTACGAGCAGTACTTC
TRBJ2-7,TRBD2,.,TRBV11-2,CASSPSPGGGEQYF,TGTGCCAGCAGCCCCTCTCCGGGGGGTGGAGAGCAGTACTTC
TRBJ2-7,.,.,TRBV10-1,CASSAGTVVYEQYF,TGCGCCAGCAGTGCAGGGACTGTAGTCTACGAGCAGTACTTC
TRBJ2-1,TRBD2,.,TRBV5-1,CASSLGTSVGGEQFF,TGCGCCAGCAGCTTGGGGACTAGCGTCGGTGGTGAGCAGTTCTTC
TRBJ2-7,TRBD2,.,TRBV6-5,CASTSSGGPSDEQYF,TGTGCCAGCACCTCTAGCGGAGGACCTTCGGACGAGCAGTACTTC
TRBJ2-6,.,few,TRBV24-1,CATSGGSSGANVLTF,TGTGCCACCAGTGGGGGCAGCTCTGGGGCCAACGTCCTGACTTTC
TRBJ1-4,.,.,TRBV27,CASTSRSWYATNEKLFF,TGTGCCAGCACGAGCAGGTCCTGGTATGCAACTAATGAAAAACTGTTTTTT
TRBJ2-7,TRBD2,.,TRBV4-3,CASSQDGAGGPYEQYF,TGCGCCAGCAGCCAAGATGGAGCGGGGGGGCCATACGAGCAGTACTTC
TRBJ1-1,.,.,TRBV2,CASSSSGNTEAFF,TGTGCCAGCAGTTCCTCCGGGAACACTGAAGCTTTCTTT
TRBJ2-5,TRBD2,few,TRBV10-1,CASSVTSGAETQYF,TGCGCCAGCAGTGTAACTAGCGGGGCAGAGACCCAGTACTTC
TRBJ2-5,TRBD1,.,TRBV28,CASSSGQGKETQYF,TGTGCCAGCAGTTCGGGACAGGGAAAGGAGACCCAGTACTTC
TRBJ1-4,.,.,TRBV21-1,CASSKGKDGGKLFF,TGTGCCAGCAGCAAAGGAAAGGACGGGGGAAAACTGTTTTTT
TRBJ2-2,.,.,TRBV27,CASGSPSGAFTGELFF,TGTGCCAGCGGATCTCCTTCAGGGGCGTTTACCGGGGAGCTGTTTTTT
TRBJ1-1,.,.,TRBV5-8,CASSSSSSTEAFF,TGTGCCAGCAGCTCCTCCAGTTCTACTGAAGCTTTCTTT
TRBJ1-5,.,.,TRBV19,CASCRTKNQPQHF,TGTGCCAGTTGTAGGACAAAAAATCAGCCCCAGCATTTT
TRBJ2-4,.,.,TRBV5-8,CASSPGYIQYF,TGTGCCAGCAGCCCGGGGTACATTCAGTACTTC
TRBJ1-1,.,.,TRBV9,CASSVGANTEAFF,TGTGCCAGCAGCGTTGGGGCGAACACTGAAGCTTTCTTT
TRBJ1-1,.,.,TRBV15,CATSRDRPVAGTEAFF,TGTGCCACCAGCAGAGATCGGCCGGTTGCGGGCACTGAAGCTTTCTTT
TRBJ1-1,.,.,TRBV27,CASSPGDKIQTTEAFF,TGTGCCAGCAGTCCCGGGGACAAGATACAGACCACTGAAGCTTTCTTT
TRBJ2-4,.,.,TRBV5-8,CASSSPIENIQYF,TGTGCCAGCAGCAGCCCGATAGAAAACATTCAGTACTTC
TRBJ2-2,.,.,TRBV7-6,CASSLDLVGLMNTGELFF,TGTGCCAGCAGCTTAGATCTTGTGGGACTCATGAACACCGGGGAGCTGTTTTTT
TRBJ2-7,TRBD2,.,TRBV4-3,CASSQDVSGGASYEQYF,TGCGCCAGCAGCCAAGATGTTTCGGGGGGGGCGTCCTACGAGCAGTACTTC
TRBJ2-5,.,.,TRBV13,CASSLGPGFQETQYF,TGTGCCAGCAGCTTAGGCCCCGGTTTCCAAGAGACCCAGTACTTC
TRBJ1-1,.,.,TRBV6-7,CAGAGADTEAFF,TGTGCCGGGGCAGGGGCGGACACTGAAGCTTTCTTT
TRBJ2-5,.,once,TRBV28,CASSPPDLLQETQYF,TGTGCCAGCAGTCCCCCAGATCTCCTCCAAGAGACCCAGTACTTC
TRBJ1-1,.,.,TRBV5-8,CARGAANTEAFF,TGTGCCAGGGGGGCAGCTAACACTGAAGCTTTCTTT
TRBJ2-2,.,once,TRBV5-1,CASSLRGNTGELFF,TGCGCCAGCAGCTTGCGGGGAAACACCGGGGAGCTGTTTTTT
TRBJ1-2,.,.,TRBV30,CAWSMSQGIGGYTF,TGTGCCTGGAGTATGAGTCAGGGGATAGGTGGCTACACCTTC
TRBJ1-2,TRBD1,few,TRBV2,CASSGTGNYAGYTF,TGTGCCAGCAGCGGGACAGGAAACTATGCGGGCTACACCTTC
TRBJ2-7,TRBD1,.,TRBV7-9,CASSFGQDF,TGTGCCAGCAGCTTCGGACAGGACTTC
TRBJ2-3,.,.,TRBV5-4,CASSDETPDTQYF,TGTGCCAGCAGCGACGAGACTCCAGATACGCAGTATTTT
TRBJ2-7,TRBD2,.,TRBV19,CASSLTPNSGRFNEQYF,TGTGCCAGTAGCCTTACCCCAAATAGCGGGAGGTTCAACGAGCAGTACTTC
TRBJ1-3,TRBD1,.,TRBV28,CASLRGPGNTIYF,TGTGCCAGCCTCAGGGGGCCTGGAAACACCATATATTTT
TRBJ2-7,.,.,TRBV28,CASSLGNSYEQYF,TGTGCCAGCAGTTTAGGCAATTCCTACGAGCAGTACTTC
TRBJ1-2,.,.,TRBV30,CASNPQENGYTF,TGTGCCTCGAACCCCCAGGAAAATGGCTACACCTTC
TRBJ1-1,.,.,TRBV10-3,CAIRIQGKNTEAFF,TGTGCCATCAGAATTCAGGGTAAGAACACTGAAGCTTTCTTT
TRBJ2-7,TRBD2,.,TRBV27,CASSTRTSGSYEQYF,TGTGCCAGCAGTACAAGGACTAGCGGGAGCTACGAGCAGTACTTC
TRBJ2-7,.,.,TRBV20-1,CSAPRPGEQYF,TGCAGTGCCCCCCGGCCGGGCGAGCAGTACTTC
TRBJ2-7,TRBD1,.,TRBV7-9,CASSGRTGALSYEQYF,TGTGCCAGCAGCGGACGGACAGGGGCCCTCTCCTACGAGCAGTACTTC
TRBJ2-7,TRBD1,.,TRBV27,CASSADRGGLTEQYF,TGTGCCAGCAGTGCCGACAGGGGGGGCCTCACCGAGCAGTACTTC
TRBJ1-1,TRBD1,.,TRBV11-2,CASSPDRGTEAFF,TGTGCCAGCAGCCCGGACAGGGGAACTGAAGCTTTCTTT
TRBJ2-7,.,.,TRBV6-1,CASSDSRITSYEQYF,TGTGCCAGCAGTGATTCGAGGATCACATCCTACGAGCAGTACTTC
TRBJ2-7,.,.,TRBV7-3,CASSTQGSYEQYF,TGTGCCAGCAGCACTCAGGGTAGCTACGAGCAGTACTTC
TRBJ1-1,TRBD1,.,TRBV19,CASSPTGRNTEAFF,TGTGCCAGTTCGCCGACAGGGCGGAACACTGAAGCTTTCTTT